These 26 T cell receptor beta chains originate from one sample sequenced in a study of human T cells and chemical hapten exposure. Time point described: pre-sensitization, week 0. Treatment in this sample: therapeutic diphenylcyclopropenone sensitization with weekly scalp DPC. MiXCR, run by TCRdb on the RACE reads, gives a single entry per CDR3 protein. The sample consists of around 300,000 distinct CDR3 sequences, around 5.5% of them appearing once. The sequencing here drew on whole blood, taken in connection with sensitization to the hapten diphenylcyclopropenone (DPC). Source of these receptors: a woman aged 18-29 years with alopecia areata. Some clones in this sample may be carry-over from other donors' samples.

This clonotype was recorded at least ten times. The chain recombines TRBV10-3 with TRBJ2-3; TRBD1 matches 9 bases. From germline, CDR1 is ENHRY and CDR2 SYGVKD. V lost 6 bases and J lost 6; bases outside the gene matches: 7. The CDR3 spans 14 residues. CDR3 protein: CAIRPGQGADTQYF. CDR3 nucleotide sequence: TGTGCCATCAGGCCGGGACAGGGTGCGGATACGCAGTATTTT.

This clonotype has more than one count but fewer than ten. The chain carries TRBV28 and TRBJ2-1; D remains unclear. The germline V and J ends were trimmed by 8 bases and 3 bases, with 2 bases remaining between them. The CDR3 has 10 residues. Germline CDR1 MDHEN, CDR2 SYDVKM. CDR3 amino acids: CASFYNEQFF. The CDR3 coding sequence is TGTGCCAGCTTCTACAATGAGCAGTTCTTC.

The chain is built from TRBV20-1 and TRBJ2-7; either TRBD1 or TRBD2 may supply D (5 bases each). Germline V gene lookup returns CDR1 DFQATT and CDR2 SNEGSKA (reference sequence). The V end was cut by 3 bases, the J end by 2 bases, with 11 bases between. This CDR3 comprises 13 residues. CDR3 loop: CSASRGTTYEQYF. DNA of the CDR3: TGCAGTGCTAGTCGTGGGACCACCTACGAGCAGTACTTC.

The sample holds many counts of this clonotype. The chain couples TRBV10-3 to TRBJ2-7; 9 bases match TRBD1. Germline lookup yields CDR1 ENHRY and CDR2 SYGVKD. J lost 2 bases, V lost 4 bases, and 3 bases had no gene match. The CDR3 extends over 14 amino acids. The CDR3 nucleotides are TGTGCCATCAGTGCCGGGGACAGGGCCTACGAGCAGTACTTC. Amino acids: CAISAGDRAYEQYF.

The rearrangement links TRBV11-1 to TRBJ1-2; D unclear. The CDR3 totals 14 residues. V was trimmed by 5 bases and J by 2 bases, leaving 12 bases between them. The germline V gene has CDR1 SGHAT and CDR2 FQDESV (reference sequence). The CDR3 DNA reads as TGTGCCAGCAGCCAAAGGCACAGCAACTATGGCTACACCTTC. It encodes CASSQRHSNYGYTF.

The V call is TRBV5-6, the J call TRBJ1-1; D is undetermined. The CDR3 contains 15 residues. Germline-derived CDR1 and CDR2 are SGHDT and YYEEEE. V gave up 1 base and J gave up 1 base, with 11 bases separating them. The CDR3 is CASSLYLLQNTEAFF. DNA for the CDR3: TGTGCCAGCAGCTTGTACTTGCTGCAGAACACTGAAGCTTTCTTT.

This clonotype occurred many times. V usage is TRBV7-9 and J usage is TRBJ2-7, with 8 bases lining up with TRBD2. The CDR3 is 15 amino acids. J was trimmed by 3 bases and V by 5 bases; bases with no gene match: 9. Per germline, CDR1 SEHNR and CDR2 FQNEAQ (reference sequence). The CDR3 DNA follows: TGTGCCAGCAGCCCGAGCGGACTAGCTGACTACGAGCAGTACTTC. As protein: CASSPSGLADYEQYF.

This clonotype was recorded a few times. The CDR3 region is CASSPVAFEAFF. CDR3 sequence (DNA): TGTGCCAGCTCCCCGGTGGCTTTTGAAGCTTTCTTT. This chain uses TRBV18 with TRBJ1-1; D gene unclear. The CDR3 sequence is 12 residues long. Looked up from germline, CDR1 is KGHSH and CDR2 is LQKENI. With 6 bases removed from V and 7 bases from J, the gap between germline ends came to 12 bases.

The rearrangement links TRBV3-1 to TRBJ1-3; D not resolved. CDR1 is LGHDT and CDR2 is YNNKEL in the germline V gene (reference sequence). The CDR3 is 16 residues long. The V end was cut by 0 bases, the J end by 2 bases, with 11 bases between. The CDR3 is CASSQDRHITGNTIYF. In DNA, the CDR3 is TGTGCCAGCAGCCAAGATCGCCACATCACTGGAAACACCATATATTTT.

This clonotype has a handful of counts. V gene TRBV13 combines with J gene TRBJ2-5; 9 bases map to TRBD2. Germline CDR1 and CDR2: PRHDT and FYEKMQ (reference sequence). V trimming: 0 bases; J trimming: 6 bases; junction bases outside the gene matches: 8. The CDR3 loop spans 16 amino acids. The CDR3 DNA sequence: TGTGCCAGCAGCTTAGGCGGCGGGGGGGCCGGGAAGACCCAGTACTTC. Translated, it gives CASSLGGGGAGKTQYF.

This chain connects TRBV20-1 to TRBJ2-3; TRBD2 is a possible D gene (6 bases). CDR1 DFQATT and CDR2 SNEGSKA come from the germline V gene (reference sequence). This CDR3 spans 15 amino acids. The V end lost 3 bases, the J end lost 1 base, and 14 bases lay between the germline ends. DNA of the CDR3: TGCAGTGCTAGGCTTGTGGGGGGTCGCACAGATACGCAGTATTTT. Protein: CSARLVGGRTDTQYF.

This clonotype has a count of ten or more. V and J are TRBV5-1 and TRBJ2-7, with TRBD2 as a possible D gene (6 bases). The V end was cut by 3 bases, the J end by 0 bases, with 16 bases between. The CDR3 extends over 16 amino acids. Per the germline V gene, CDR1 is SGHRS and CDR2 is YFSETQ. CDR3 protein: CASSSRGTGSSYEQYF. The CDR3 DNA reads TGCGCCAGCAGCTCCCGGGGGACGGGGAGCTCCTACGAGCAGTACTTC.

The chain recombines TRBV12-3 or TRBV12-4 with TRBJ2-1, with TRBD1 matching over 8 bases. This CDR3 region has 14 residues. The J segment lost 6 bases and the V segment lost 2 bases, leaving 3 bases of the junction unmatched. For the CDR3, the DNA is TGTGCCAGCAGTTTAAACAGGGGGGCCAATGAGCAGTTCTTC. It codes for CASSLNRGANEQFF.

The sample holds many counts of this clonotype. The chain uses TRBV29-1 and TRBJ1-1, with TRBD1 as a possible D gene (5 bases). Trimming shortened V by 5 bases and J by 5 bases, and 12 bases separated the two germline ends. This CDR3 contains 12 residues. Germline CDR1 and CDR2: SQVTM and ANQGSEA. CDR3: CSVKWGETEAFF. CDR3 DNA: TGCAGCGTTAAGTGGGGGGAGACTGAAGCTTTCTTT.

V and J are TRBV7-2 and TRBJ1-3, with TRBD1 matching 7 bases. This CDR3 comprises 15 residues. Trimming removed 2 bases from V and 2 bases from J; junction bases left unmatched: 3. CDR1 SGHTA and CDR2 FQGNSA come from the germline V gene. The CDR3 sequence: CASSLYRGTGNTIYF. The CDR3, as DNA: TGTGCCAGCAGCTTATACAGGGGTACTGGAAACACCATATATTTT.

This clonotype was seen at least ten times. The chain uses TRBV4-3 and TRBJ1-2, with D hard to call. The CDR3 runs 15 residues. Deletions cut 0 bases from V and 4 bases from J, with 12 bases between. Germline V gene sequence: CDR1 LGHNA, CDR2 YSLEER. CDR3 sequence (DNA): TGCGCCAGCAGCCAAGATACGGGGTCCCCCTATGGCTACACCTTC. Translation gives CASSQDTGSPYGYTF.

This clonotype was observed a handful of times. The chain uses TRBV5-1 and TRBJ1-2; unclear D gene. Germline assignment: CDR1 SGHRS and CDR2 YFSETQ. V was cut by 3 bases and J by 6 bases, with 18 bases left in between. This CDR3 is built from 15 residues. CDR3 loop: CASSSQIGNQDGYTF. In DNA form, the CDR3 reads TGCGCCAGCAGCTCCCAAATCGGGAATCAGGATGGCTACACCTTC. The full variable domain, completed using reference TRBV5-1 and TRBJ1-2, is KAGVTQTPRYLIKTRGQQVTLSCSPISGHRSVSWYQQTPGQGLQFLFEYFSETQRNKGNFPGRFSGRQFSNSRSEMNVSTLELGDSALYLCASSSQIGNQDGYTFGSGTRLTVV.

This clonotype was seen at least ten times. The chain joins TRBV5-6 to TRBJ1-1; 8 nucleotides line up with TRBD1. The CDR3 length is 14 residues. V trimming: 5 bases; J trimming: 2 bases; junction bases outside the gene matches: 5. Germline CDR1 and CDR2: SGHDT and YYEEEE. The CDR3 DNA is TGTGCCAGCAGAATGGGACAGGCCAACACTGAAGCTTTCTTT. It is translated as CASRMGQANTEAFF. The whole variable domain, filled in from reference TRBV5-6 and TRBJ1-1, reads DAGVTQSPTHLIKTRGQQVTLRCSPKSGHDTVSWYQQALGQGPQFIFQYYEEEERQRGNFPDRFSGHQFPNYSSELNVNALLLGDSALYLCASRMGQANTEAFFGQGTRLTVV.

This clonotype was seen at least ten times. This sequence joins TRBV7-9 and TRBJ2-3; D may be TRBD1 (5 bases). CDR3 size: 13 residues. Germline values: CDR1 SEHNR, CDR2 FQNEAQ (reference sequence). V was trimmed by 3 bases and J by 5 bases, leaving 9 bases between them. Here the CDR3 DNA reads TGTGCCAGCAGCTTTTCCCAGGGAGATACGCAGTATTTT. Residues: CASSFSQGDTQYF.

The chain combines TRBV5-1 with TRBJ2-5; D is possibly TRBD2 (6 bases). Trimming left V 0 bases short and J 10 bases short, with 13 bases between. Germline-derived CDR1 and CDR2 are SGHRS and YFSETQ. The CDR3 has 13 residues. CDR3 coding DNA: TGCGCCAGCAGCTTGGCGGGACTGTCTTACCAGTACTTC. Its translation is CASSLAGLSYQYF.

This clonotype was found many times. This rearrangement joins TRBV10-3 to TRBJ2-3; D unresolved. Trimming stripped 5 bases from V and 0 bases from J, with 9 bases between. This CDR3 comprises 14 residues. Germline V gene sequence: CDR1 ENHRY, CDR2 SYGVKD. CDR3 loop: CAISSYSSTDTQYF. Written as DNA, the CDR3 is TGTGCCATCAGTAGCTATTCGAGCACAGATACGCAGTATTTT.

V gene TRBV29-1 combines with J gene TRBJ1-5; 7 bases align to TRBD1. The ends lost 3 bases at V and 0 bases at J; junction bases unmatched: 11. From germline, CDR1 is SQVTM and CDR2 ANQGSEA. The CDR3 spans 17 residues. The CDR3: CSVDFCDRDYSNQPQHF. In DNA, the CDR3 is TGCAGCGTTGATTTCTGTGACAGGGATTATAGCAATCAGCCCCAGCATTTT.

This chain joins TRBV3-1 and TRBJ2-1; 8 nucleotides line up with TRBD2. The CDR3 length is 14 residues. Trimming at V came to 0 bases and at J to 10 bases, leaving 5 bases not matched to a gene. Germline-derived CDR1 and CDR2 are LGHDT and YNNKEL (reference sequence). CDR3 region: CASSQDVVAGEQFF. The CDR3 region has the DNA TGTGCCAGCAGCCAAGATGTCGTAGCGGGGGAGCAGTTCTTC.

This clonotype has just a few counts. The chain uses TRBV7-2 and TRBJ2-1; maybe TRBD2 (5 bases). This CDR3 region has 15 residues. Germline CDR1 and CDR2: SGHTA and FQGNSA. Trimming removed 1 base at V and 4 bases at J, with 11 bases between. CDR3 coding DNA: TGTGCCAGCAGCTTAGAATCCCGGGGTTACAATGAGCAGTTCTTC. Its translation: CASSLESRGYNEQFF.

This clonotype has at least ten counts. V gene TRBV28 combines with J gene TRBJ2-3; D is ambiguous. This CDR3 has 13 amino acids. Trimming stripped 1 base from V and 0 bases from J, with 2 bases between. CDR1 and CDR2 (germline): MDHEN, SYDVKM. CDR3 sequence (DNA): TGTGCCAGCAGTTTATCGAGCACAGATACGCAGTATTTT. Translated, it gives CASSLSSTDTQYF.

Only a few counts were recorded for this clonotype. This chain connects TRBV10-3 to TRBJ1-4; weak D call: TRBD1 (6 bases). Germline V lookup: CDR1 ENHRY, CDR2 SYGVKD. V lost 8 bases and J lost 3, with 10 bases in between. The CDR3 runs to 13 residues. CDR3 amino acids: CAISAGANEKLFF. In DNA, the CDR3 is TGTGCCATCTCAGCAGGGGCTAATGAAAAACTGTTTTTT.